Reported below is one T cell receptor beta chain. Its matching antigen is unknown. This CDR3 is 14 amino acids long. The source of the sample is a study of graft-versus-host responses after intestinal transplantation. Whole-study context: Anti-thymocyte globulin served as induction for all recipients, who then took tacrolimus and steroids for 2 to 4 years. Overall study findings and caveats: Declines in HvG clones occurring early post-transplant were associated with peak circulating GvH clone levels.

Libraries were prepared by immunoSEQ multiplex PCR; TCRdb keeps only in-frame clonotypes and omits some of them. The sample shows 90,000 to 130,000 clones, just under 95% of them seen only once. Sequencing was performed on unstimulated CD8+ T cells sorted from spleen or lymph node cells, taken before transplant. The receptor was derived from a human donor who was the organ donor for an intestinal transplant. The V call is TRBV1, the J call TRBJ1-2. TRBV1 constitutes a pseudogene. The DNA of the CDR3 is TGCACCAGCAGCCAAGATGAGACCGCGCGCGGCTACACCTTC. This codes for CTSSQDETARGYTF.